Listed here are 27 T cell receptor beta chains from one sample, sequenced in a study of T cells in women clearing cervical HPV infection. Profiling relied on immunoSEQ multiplex PCR, and the TCRdb table lists in-frame clones only, not all of them. The specimen's table records around 30,000 clones. Sequencing input: blood buffy coat. The receptors come from a woman aged 18-70 years with a cervical HPV16 infection that either progressed to CIN3+ or cleared (not recorded which).

For this clone: The read finishes 3 residues shy of the CDR3 end, and the germline J gene is used to complete it. The chain recombines TRBV29-1 with TRBJ2-1; 11 bases are a match to TRBD1. This CDR3 region has 15 residues. Germline assignment: CDR1 SQVTM and CDR2 ANQGSEA. The ends lost 3 bases at V and 8 bases at J; junction bases unmatched: 9. CDR3 bases read: TGCAGCGTTGATAGGACAGGGGGCGTTACCGATGAG. It encodes CSVDRTGGVTDE. From start to end, the CDR3 is CSVDRTGGVTDEQFF.

A word on this clone: The read gets to within 3 residues of the CDR3 end, and the germline J gene fills in the rest. The chain is built from TRBV2 and TRBJ2-3; 9 bases are shared with TRBD1. CDR1 SNHLY and CDR2 FYNNEI come from the germline V gene. The CDR3 has 18 amino acids. Incomplete CDR3 DNA: TGTGCCAGCAGACACCACCCTCGGGACAGGGTATTCCAAGAGACG. Amino acids: CASRHHPRDRVFQET. The CDR3 in its entirety is CASRHHPRDRVFQETQYF.

The CDR3 sequence: CAWSVQFSGYTF. The sequenced CDR3 bases are TGTGCCTGGAGTGTACAGTTCTCTGGC. This chain uses TRBV30 with TRBJ1-2; D call uncertain. The read finishes 3 residues shy of the CDR3 end, and the germline J gene is used to complete it. V gave up 0 bases and J gave up 7 bases, with 9 bases separating them. Per the germline V gene, CDR1 is GTSNPN and CDR2 is SVGIG (reference sequence). The CDR3 totals 12 residues. The full variable domain, its missing parts supplied by reference TRBV30 and TRBJ1-2, is SQTIHQWPATLVQPVGSPLSLECTVEGTSNPNLYWYRQAAGRGLQLLFYSVGIGQISSEVPQNLSASRPQDRQFILSSKKLLLSDSGFYLCAWSVQFSGYTFGSGTRLTVV.

As to this clone: The CDR3 is cut off 3 residues early in the read; its end comes from the germline J gene. This chain connects TRBV12-3 or TRBV12-4 to TRBJ2-3; the match to TRBD1 covers 9 bases. The CDR3 loop spans 14 amino acids. The V and J ends lost 4 bases and 6 bases, in that order; junction bases with no gene match: 5. The CDR3 sequence is CASSSGTGSDTQYF. The covered CDR3 bases are TGTGCCAGCAGTTCTGGGACAGGGTCTGATACG.

Incomplete CDR3 DNA: TGTGCCAGCAGCTTGGGGACTAGCGGGAGAAGGATTGGCAATGAG. Residues: CASSLGTSGRRIGNE. Given in full, the CDR3 is CASSLGTSGRRIGNEQFF. The J gene is TRBJ2-1, the V gene TRBV7-3, with 14 bases matching TRBD2. The CDR3 goes on 3 residues after the read ends, and that part is filled in from the germline J gene. Germline V gene sequence: CDR1 SGHTA, CDR2 FQGTGA. V shed 3 bases, J shed 6 bases, and the junction held 10 bases outside the gene matches. The CDR3 runs 18 residues.

The CDR3 is CASLGGRGRGEKLFF. The part of the CDR3 DNA that was read is TGTGCCAGCCTCGGTGGAAGGGGGCGGGGAGAAAAA. The chain combines TRBV7-2 with TRBJ1-4; 7 bases are shared with TRBD1. Coverage ceases 3 residues before the CDR3 finishes, and the germline J gene fills in the end. Losses at the gene ends were 8 bases for V and 8 bases for J; bases not matched to a gene: 14. This CDR3 is built from 15 residues. Per the germline V gene, CDR1 is SGHTA and CDR2 is FQGNSA.

A remark on this clone: The CDR3 extends 3 residues past the end of the read, so its final part is completed from the germline J gene. V gene TRBV5-4 combines with J gene TRBJ2-1, with D hard to call. This CDR3 is 14 amino acids long. Germline lookup yields CDR1 SGHNT and CDR2 YYREEE (reference sequence). Trimming stripped 2 bases from V and 0 bases from J, with 6 bases between. The sequenced CDR3 bases are TGTGCCAGCAGCTTATTCGGCTCCTACAATGAG. This encodes CASSLFGSYNE. The entire CDR3 protein reads CASSLFGSYNEQFF.

Points on this clone: From the germline J gene comes the end of the CDR3, since the read stops 3 residues before it. This chain connects TRBV11-2 to TRBJ2-5; tentatively, D is TRBD1 (5 bases). CDR3 length: 15 residues. V lost 1 base and J lost 2, with 11 bases in between. Germline values: CDR1 SGHAT, CDR2 FQNNGV. Partial CDR3 DNA: TGTGCCAGCAGCTTAGGGGGCAGGATACAAGAGACC. It encodes CASSLGGRIQET. The full CDR3 is CASSLGGRIQETQYF.

On this clone itself: The read terminates 3 residues before the CDR3 end, so the remaining end is supplied by the germline J gene. The chain employs TRBV18 and TRBJ1-1, with a tentative D call TRBD1 (5 bases). The V and J ends lost 1 base and 1 base respectively, with 13 bases between them. The germline gives CDR1 KGHSH, CDR2 LQKENI. This CDR3 has 16 amino acids. CDR3 bases read: TGTGCCAGCTCACCACGCGAGGGACTAGCGAACACTGAA. This sequence encodes CASSPREGLANTE. The complete CDR3 sequence is CASSPREGLANTEAFF.

In regard to this clone: Read data end 3 residues before the CDR3 end; the end is taken from the germline J gene. This sequence joins TRBV29-1 and TRBJ1-1; D gene unclear. In germline, CDR1 is SQVTM, CDR2 ANQGSEA. The V gene lost 7 bases and the J gene lost 2 bases, with 14 bases spanning the gap. The CDR3 totals 13 residues. CDR3 DNA, as far as it was read: TGCAGCGCGCAGGAGTTTATCAACACTGAA. Protein sequence: CSAQEFINTE. The CDR3 as a whole reads CSAQEFINTEAFF. Based on the CDR3 plus reference TRBV29-1 and TRBJ1-1, the full variable domain is SAVISQKPSRDICQRGTSLTIQCQVDSQVTMMFWYRQQPGQSLTLIATANQGSEATYESGFVIDKFPISRPNLTFSTLTVSNMSPEDSSIYLCSAQEFINTEAFFGQGTRLTVV.

With regard to this clone: The read terminates 3 residues before the CDR3 end, so the remaining end is supplied by the germline J gene. This chain uses TRBV20-1 with TRBJ2-1; D is unclear. The length of the CDR3 is 12 residues. Germline V lookup: CDR1 DFQATT, CDR2 SNEGSKA (reference sequence). Trimming removed 1 base from V and 4 bases from J, with 5 bases in between. CDR3 amino acids: CSARGLYNEQFF. The sequenced CDR3 bases are TGCAGTGCTAGAGGGCTTTACAATGAG.

CDR3 protein: CASSGQGKTNEQFF. The part of the CDR3 DNA that was read is TGTGCCAGCAGCGGGCAGGGCAAAACCAATGAG. This chain connects TRBV7-9 to TRBJ2-1; TRBD1 might be the D (5 bases). The read is 3 residues too short to cover the CDR3 end, so that end is filled in from the germline J gene. The germline gives CDR1 SEHNR, CDR2 FQNEAQ (reference sequence). Trimming cost V 5 bases and J 6 bases, with 14 bases left between them. This CDR3 has 14 amino acids.

Note on this clone: Read sequence stops 3 residues before the CDR3 end, and the germline J gene provides the missing end. The rearrangement joins TRBV19 to TRBJ2-7; 8 bases align to TRBD1. After removal of 8 bases from V and 0 bases from J, the junction contained 3 bases not matched to a gene. Germline CDR1 LNHDA, CDR2 SQIVND (reference sequence). CDR3 length: 13 amino acids. The CDR3 loop reads CASRQGPSYEQYF. CDR3 DNA (partial): TGTGCCAGTCGACAGGGGCCCTCCTACGAG.

Points on this clone: The read stops 3 residues short of the end of the CDR3; the missing end is completed from the germline J gene. The chain joins TRBV4-2 to TRBJ2-3; 10 bases match TRBD2. V shed 4 bases and J 6 bases; nucleotides not matched to a gene: 16. CDR1 and CDR2 from the germline V gene are LGHNA and YNFKEQ. The CDR3 extends over 18 amino acids. CDR3 bases read: TGTGCCAGCAGCCCTGGGATGTCGAGCGGGAGGGCCGATGATACG. It is translated as CASSPGMSSGRADDT. The entire CDR3 is CASSPGMSSGRADDTQYF.

Comment on this clone: The CDR3 end falls 3 residues outside the read, so it is completed with the germline J gene. The chain combines TRBV11-2 with TRBJ2-5, with TRBD1 as a possible D gene (6 bases). The CDR3 has 13 amino acids. The V end was cut by 4 bases, the J end by 3 bases, with 9 bases between. The germline CDR1 and CDR2 sequences are SGHAT and FQNNGV. This CDR3 reads CASSSTGEETQYF. Incomplete CDR3 DNA: TGTGCCAGCAGCTCGACAGGAGAAGAGACC.

As for this clone: Read sequence stops 3 residues before the CDR3 end, and the germline J gene provides the missing end. This rearrangement joins TRBV11-3 to TRBJ2-2; weak D call: TRBD1 (5 bases). The germline gives CDR1 SGHNT, CDR2 YENEEA. The CDR3 spans 15 residues. The covered CDR3 bases are TGTGCCAGCAGCTTAGTCCTTTCTGGGGCCAACGTG. Protein: CASSLVLSGANV. The complete CDR3 sequence is CASSLVLSGANVLFF.

As to this clone: From the germline J gene comes the end of the CDR3, since the read stops 3 residues before it. The J gene is TRBJ2-2, the V gene TRBV7-3, with D uncertain. This CDR3 has 15 residues. The V and J ends lost 4 bases and 1 base respectively, with 10 bases between them. Germline V lookup: CDR1 SGHTA, CDR2 FQGTGA. CDR3 in amino acids: CASSYQARNTGELFF. CDR3 bases read: TGTGCCAGCAGCTACCAGGCCCGGAACACCGGGGAG.

A word on this clone: The read ends 3 residues early relative to the CDR3; the germline J gene fills the gap. V is TRBV29-1 and J is TRBJ2-3; 10 positions match TRBD1. Germline trimming cut 4 bases from V and 0 bases from J; bases unmatched to any gene: 4. Germline lookup yields CDR1 SQVTM and CDR2 ANQGSEA. This CDR3 comprises 15 residues. The CDR3 DNA, read in part, is TGCAGCGTTGCCCAGACAGGGGGCAGCACAGATACG. Protein: CSVAQTGGSTDT. In full, the CDR3 is CSVAQTGGSTDTQYF.

With regard to this clone: The read is 3 residues too short to cover the CDR3 end, so that end is filled in from the germline J gene. The gene calls are TRBV6-1 and TRBJ2-7; 8 nucleotides align to TRBD2. The trim removed 1 base at V and 5 bases at J, leaving 16 bases unmatched. There are 18 residues in the CDR3. CDR1 and CDR2 (germline): MNHNS, SASEGT. The CDR3 spells CASSEVPITGTSLNEQYF. The sequenced CDR3 bases are TGTGCCAGCAGTGAAGTACCAATAACCGGGACTAGTTTAAACGAG.

Regarding this clone: Sequencing ends 3 residues short of the CDR3 end; the germline J gene provides the rest. V and J are TRBV12-3 or TRBV12-4 and TRBJ2-7; 8 nucleotides match TRBD2. CDR3 length: 15 amino acids. The V and J ends lost 7 bases and 5 bases, in that order; junction bases with no gene match: 13. The CDR3 loop is CASKSGGTVSNEQYF. The DNA read from the CDR3 is TGTGCCAGCAAAAGCGGGGGTACTGTTTCCAACGAG.

As regards this clone: With the read ending 3 residues before the CDR3 end, the germline J gene is used to fill in that end. The chain joins TRBV19 to TRBJ2-2; 7 nucleotides agree with TRBD2. CDR3 size: 16 residues. The V segment lost 3 bases and the J segment 1 base; nucleotides outside the gene matches: 5. Looked up from germline, CDR1 is LNHDA and CDR2 is SQIVND (reference sequence). CDR3 bases read: TGTGCCAGTAGTATCGGCGGGAGTTTGAACACCGGGGAG. Encoded protein: CASSIGGSLNTGE. The whole CDR3 sequence is CASSIGGSLNTGELFF.

CDR3 loop: CASSPGWGAYEQYF. The CDR3 bases that were read are TGTGCCAGCAGCCCCGGGTGGGGGGCCTACGAG. The V call is TRBV5-6, the J call TRBJ2-7; TRBD2 is a possible D gene (6 bases). The read ends 3 residues early relative to the CDR3; the germline J gene fills the gap. The CDR3 consists of 14 residues. V lost 4 bases and J 2 bases, leaving 13 bases between the germline ends. Germline values: CDR1 SGHDT, CDR2 YYEEEE. Filled out from reference TRBV5-6 and TRBJ2-7, the complete variable domain reads DAGVTQSPTHLIKTRGQQVTLRCSPKSGHDTVSWYQQALGQGPQFIFQYYEEEERQRGNFPDRFSGHQFPNYSSELNVNALLLGDSALYLCASSPGWGAYEQYFGPGTRLTVT.

To note about this clone: Read data end 3 residues before the CDR3 end; the end is taken from the germline J gene. J is TRBJ2-7 and V is TRBV7-2; 7 nucleotides match TRBD1. This CDR3 is built from 15 residues. The germline V gene has CDR1 SGHTA and CDR2 FQGNSA. V was pared by 0 bases and J by 0 bases, with 2 bases of the junction left unmatched. The chain's CDR3 is CASSLAGGASYEQYF. The DNA read from the CDR3 is TGTGCCAGCAGCTTAGCAGGGGGCGCCTCCTACGAG.

Frequency places this clone as medium-sized. The CDR3 end lies 3 residues beyond the end of the read and is filled in from the germline J gene. The chain joins TRBV19 to TRBJ2-4, with 8 bases that match TRBD2. This CDR3 is 15 amino acids long. J lost 3 bases, V lost 6 bases, and 7 bases had no gene match. Germline CDR1 reads LNHDA; CDR2 reads SQIVND (reference sequence). The part of the CDR3 DNA that was read is TGTGCCAGTAGGCCCCCTACTAGCGGCAAAAACATT. Translated, it gives CASRPPTSGKNI. The whole CDR3 protein is CASRPPTSGKNIQYF.

Details on this clone: The read is 3 residues too short to cover the CDR3 end, so that end is filled in from the germline J gene. V usage is TRBV5-6 and J usage is TRBJ1-6; unclear D gene. Trimming stripped 2 bases from V and 9 bases from J, with 6 bases between. CDR1 is SGHDT and CDR2 is YYEEEE in the germline V gene. The CDR3 spans 12 residues. CDR3 DNA (partial): TGTGCCAGCAGCTTTCTTATTTCACCC. Translation gives CASSFLISP. The full CDR3 protein is CASSFLISPLHF.

A note on this clone: The read finishes 3 residues shy of the CDR3 end, and the germline J gene is used to complete it. This chain links TRBV7-9 with TRBJ2-2, with 8 bases fitting TRBD1. The ends lost 7 bases at V and 5 bases at J; junction bases unmatched: 6. The CDR3 is 14 residues long. The V gene's germline CDR1 is SEHNR and CDR2 FQNEAQ (reference sequence). The sequenced CDR3 bases are TGTGCCAGCACCCTATACAGGGGGACCGGGGAG. Its translation is CASTLYRGTGE. In full, the CDR3 is CASTLYRGTGELFF.

Details on this clone: The read ends 3 residues before the CDR3 terminus; that terminus is restored from the germline J gene. The genes are TRBV20-1 and TRBJ2-7, with D maybe TRBD2 (6 bases). The CDR3 extends over 13 amino acids. Per the germline V gene, CDR1 is DFQATT and CDR2 is SNEGSKA (reference sequence). The V end lost 4 bases, the J end lost 0 bases, and 10 bases lay between the germline ends. The chain's CDR3 is CSAIGGNSYEQYF. CDR3 DNA (partial): TGCAGTGCTATTGGCGGGAACTCCTACGAG.